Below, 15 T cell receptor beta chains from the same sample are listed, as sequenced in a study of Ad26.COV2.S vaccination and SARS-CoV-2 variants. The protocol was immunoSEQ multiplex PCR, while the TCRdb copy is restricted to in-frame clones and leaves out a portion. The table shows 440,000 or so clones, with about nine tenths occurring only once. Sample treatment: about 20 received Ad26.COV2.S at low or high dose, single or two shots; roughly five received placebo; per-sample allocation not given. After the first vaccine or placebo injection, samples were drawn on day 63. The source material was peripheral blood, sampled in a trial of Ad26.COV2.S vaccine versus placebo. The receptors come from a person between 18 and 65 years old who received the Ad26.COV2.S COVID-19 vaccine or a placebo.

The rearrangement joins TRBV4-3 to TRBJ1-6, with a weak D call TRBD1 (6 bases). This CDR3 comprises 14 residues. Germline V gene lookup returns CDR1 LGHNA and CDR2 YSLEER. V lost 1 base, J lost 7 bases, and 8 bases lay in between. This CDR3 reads CASSQGTDNSPLHF. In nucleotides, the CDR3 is TGCGCCAGCAGCCAAGGGACAGACAATTCACCCCTCCACTTT.

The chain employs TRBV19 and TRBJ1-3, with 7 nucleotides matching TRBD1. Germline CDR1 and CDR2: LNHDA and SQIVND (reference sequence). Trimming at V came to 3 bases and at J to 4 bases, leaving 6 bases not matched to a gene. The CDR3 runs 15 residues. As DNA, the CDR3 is TGTGCCAGTAGTATCGGCCAGACAGGGGGAAACACCATATATTTT. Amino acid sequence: CASSIGQTGGNTIYF.

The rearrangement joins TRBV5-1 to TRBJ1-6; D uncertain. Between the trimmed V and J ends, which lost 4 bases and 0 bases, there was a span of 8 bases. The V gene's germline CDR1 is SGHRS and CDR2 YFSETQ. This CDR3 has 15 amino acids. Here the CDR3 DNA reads TGCGCCAGCAGCGTAGGTGTCTCCTATAATTCACCCCTCCACTTT. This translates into CASSVGVSYNSPLHF.

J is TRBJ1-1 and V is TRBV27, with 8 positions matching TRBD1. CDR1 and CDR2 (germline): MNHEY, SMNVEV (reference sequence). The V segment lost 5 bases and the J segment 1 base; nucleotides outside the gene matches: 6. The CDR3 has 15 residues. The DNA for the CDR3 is TGTGCCAGCAGTCCACTCGGACAGGGGAACACTGAAGCTTTCTTT. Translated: CASSPLGQGNTEAFF.

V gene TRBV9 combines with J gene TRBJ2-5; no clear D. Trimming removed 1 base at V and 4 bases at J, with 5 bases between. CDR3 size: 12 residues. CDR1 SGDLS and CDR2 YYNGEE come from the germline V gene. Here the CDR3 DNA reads TGTGCCAGCAGCGTACTGGGAGAGACCCAGTACTTC. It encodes CASSVLGETQYF.

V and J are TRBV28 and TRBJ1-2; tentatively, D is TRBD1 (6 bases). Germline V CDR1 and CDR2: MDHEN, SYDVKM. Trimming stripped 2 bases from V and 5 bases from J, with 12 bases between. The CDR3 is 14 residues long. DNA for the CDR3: TGTGCCAGCAGTTTAGCCGTGACAGGTTATGGCTACACCTTC. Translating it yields CASSLAVTGYGYTF.

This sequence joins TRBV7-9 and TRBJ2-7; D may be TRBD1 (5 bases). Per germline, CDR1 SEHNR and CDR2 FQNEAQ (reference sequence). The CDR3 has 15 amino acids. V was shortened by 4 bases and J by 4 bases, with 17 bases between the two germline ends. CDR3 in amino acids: CASSSEVQGKYEQYF. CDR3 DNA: TGTGCCAGCAGCTCCGAGGTGCAGGGTAAATACGAGCAGTACTTC.

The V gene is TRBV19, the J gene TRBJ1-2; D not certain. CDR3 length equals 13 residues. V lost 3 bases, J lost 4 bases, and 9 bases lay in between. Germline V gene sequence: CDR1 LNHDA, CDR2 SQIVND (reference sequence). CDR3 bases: TGTGCCAGTAGTATGGGCAGCTCCTATGGCTACACCTTC. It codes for CASSMGSSYGYTF.

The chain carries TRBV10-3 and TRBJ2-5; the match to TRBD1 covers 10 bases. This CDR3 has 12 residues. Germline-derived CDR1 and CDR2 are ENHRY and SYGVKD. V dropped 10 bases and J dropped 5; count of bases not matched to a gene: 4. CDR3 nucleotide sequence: TGTGCCACCACGGGACAGGGGGAGACCCAGTACTTC. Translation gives CATTGQGETQYF.

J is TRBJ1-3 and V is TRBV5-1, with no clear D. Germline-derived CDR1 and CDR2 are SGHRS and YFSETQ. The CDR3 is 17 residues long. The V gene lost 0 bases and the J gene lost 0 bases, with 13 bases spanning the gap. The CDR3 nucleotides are TGCGCCAGCAGCTTGGAAGCGCCCTGGGGCTCTGGAAACACCATATATTTT. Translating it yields CASSLEAPWGSGNTIYF.

This CDR3 is CASSMRDSDTEAFF. The DNA of the CDR3 is TGTGCCAGCAGCATGCGGGACAGCGACACTGAAGCTTTCTTT. V gene TRBV9 combines with J gene TRBJ1-1; 7 nucleotides match TRBD1. The CDR3 is 14 amino acids. Germline V lookup: CDR1 SGDLS, CDR2 YYNGEE. Trimming at V came to 4 bases and at J to 3 bases, leaving 6 bases not matched to a gene. The variable domain in full, completed from reference TRBV9 and TRBJ1-1, reads DSGVTQTPKHLITATGQRVTLRCSPRSGDLSVYWYQQSLDQGLQFLIQYYNGEERAKGNILERFSAQQFPDLHSELNLSSLELGDSALYFCASSMRDSDTEAFFGQGTRLTVV.

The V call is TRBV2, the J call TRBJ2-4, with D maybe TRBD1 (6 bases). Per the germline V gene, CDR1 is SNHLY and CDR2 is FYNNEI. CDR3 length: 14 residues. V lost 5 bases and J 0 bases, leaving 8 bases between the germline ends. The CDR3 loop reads CASSTGLAKNIQYF. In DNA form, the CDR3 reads TGTGCCAGCAGTACAGGGTTAGCCAAAAACATTCAGTACTTC.

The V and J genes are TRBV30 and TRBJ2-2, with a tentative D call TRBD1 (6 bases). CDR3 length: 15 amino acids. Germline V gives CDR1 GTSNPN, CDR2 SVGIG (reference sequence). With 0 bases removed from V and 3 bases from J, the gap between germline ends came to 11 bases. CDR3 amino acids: CAWSVGQFHTGELFF. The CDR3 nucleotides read TGTGCCTGGAGTGTTGGACAGTTCCACACCGGGGAGCTGTTTTTT. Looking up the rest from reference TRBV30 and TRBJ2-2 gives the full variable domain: SQTIHQWPATLVQPVGSPLSLECTVEGTSNPNLYWYRQAAGRGLQLLFYSVGIGQISSEVPQNLSASRPQDRQFILSSKKLLLSDSGFYLCAWSVGQFHTGELFFGEGSRLTVL.

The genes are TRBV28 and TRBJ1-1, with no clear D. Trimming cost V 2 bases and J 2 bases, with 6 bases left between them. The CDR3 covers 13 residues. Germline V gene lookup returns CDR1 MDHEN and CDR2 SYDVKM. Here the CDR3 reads CASSLAINTEAFF. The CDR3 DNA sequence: TGTGCCAGCAGTTTAGCAATAAACACTGAAGCTTTCTTT. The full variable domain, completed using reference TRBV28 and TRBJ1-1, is DVKVTQSSRYLVKRTGEKVFLECVQDMDHENMFWYRQDPGLGLRLIYFSYDVKMKEKGDIPEGYSVSREKKERFSLILESASTNQTSMYLCASSLAINTEAFFGQGTRLTVV.

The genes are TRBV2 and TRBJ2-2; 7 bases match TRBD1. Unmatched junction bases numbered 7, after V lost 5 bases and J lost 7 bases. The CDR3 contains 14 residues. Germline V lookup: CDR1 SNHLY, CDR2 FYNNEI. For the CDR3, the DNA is TGTGCCAGCAGTTTGGGACGACAGGGCGGGGAGCTGTTTTTT. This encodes CASSLGRQGGELFF.